Following are 28 T cell receptor beta chains from one sample sequenced in a study of Ad26.COV2.S vaccination and SARS-CoV-2 variants. The method was immunoSEQ multiplex PCR; TCRdb's version includes in-frame clones alone and lacks a portion of them. The sample lists roughly 380,000 clones, about nine tenths seen once, with 3.4% in the top ten. The sample's treatment: about 20 received Ad26.COV2.S at low or high dose, single or two shots; 5 received placebo; per-sample allocation not given. The study sampled participants on day 63 after the first vaccine or placebo injection. The sample was peripheral blood, taken in a trial of Ad26.COV2.S vaccine versus placebo. These receptors came from a person aged 18-65 years who received the Ad26.COV2.S COVID-19 vaccine or a placebo.

V is TRBV19 and J is TRBJ2-2; D is possibly TRBD1 (5 bases). CDR3 length equals 13 residues. The germline CDR1 and CDR2 sequences are LNHDA and SQIVND (reference sequence). Trimming left V 11 bases short and J 0 bases short, with 10 bases between. The CDR3 nucleotides read TGTGCCGTACAGGAACCGAACACCGGGGAGCTGTTTTTT. This translates into CAVQEPNTGELFF.

V usage is TRBV20-1 and J usage is TRBJ2-2; D perhaps matches TRBD1 (5 bases). Trimming stripped 3 bases from V and 5 bases from J, with 16 bases between. Per the germline V gene, CDR1 is DFQATT and CDR2 is SNEGSKA (reference sequence). The length of the CDR3 is 15 residues. CDR3 region: CSASSQGTATGELFF. The CDR3 DNA sequence: TGCAGTGCTAGTAGTCAGGGAACCGCTACCGGGGAGCTGTTTTTT.

This chain joins TRBV30 and TRBJ1-1, with a tentative D call TRBD1 (6 bases). The CDR3 has 13 amino acids. In germline, CDR1 is GTSNPN, CDR2 SVGIG (reference sequence). Trimming removed 5 bases at V and 4 bases at J, with 14 bases between. The CDR3 region is CAWAPTGSTEAFF. The DNA for the CDR3 is TGTGCCTGGGCCCCCACAGGGTCCACTGAAGCTTTCTTT.

This chain connects TRBV6-1 to TRBJ2-7; D may match TRBD1 or TRBD2 (5 bases each). CDR1 is MNHNS and CDR2 is SASEGT in the germline V gene. The CDR3 has 13 residues. Trimming pared 5 bases from V and 4 bases from J, leaving 12 bases between. The chain's CDR3 is CASSTRDHYEQYF. The DNA for the CDR3 is TGTGCCAGCAGTACCCGGGACCATTACGAGCAGTACTTC.

The DNA for the CDR3 is TGTGCCAGCAGTTACGTCAGCAACTATGGCTACACCTTC. Its translation is CASSYVSNYGYTF. The rearrangement uses TRBV6-2 or TRBV6-3 and TRBJ1-2; D unclear. Germline-derived CDR1 and CDR2 are MNHEY and SVGEGT. This CDR3 region has 13 residues. Trimming removed 2 bases at V and 2 bases at J, with 6 bases between.

This sequence joins TRBV12-3 or TRBV12-4 and TRBJ1-1; 10 nucleotides agree with TRBD1. The CDR3 covers 12 residues. The ends lost 3 bases at V and 11 bases at J; junction bases unmatched: 3. This chain's CDR3 is CASSLGTGEAFF. The CDR3 DNA reads as TGTGCCAGCAGTTTGGGGACAGGGGAGGCTTTCTTT.

The CDR3 sequence: CASSLESGYDEQFF. Here the CDR3 DNA reads TGCGCCAGCAGCCTCGAGTCGGGGTACGATGAGCAGTTCTTC. V and J are TRBV4-1 and TRBJ2-1; a weak D match, TRBD2 (5 bases). V lost 4 bases to trimming and J lost 8 bases, with 15 bases between them. Germline V gene sequence: CDR1 MGHRA, CDR2 YSYEKL. This CDR3 spans 14 amino acids.

The rearrangement uses TRBV6-2 or TRBV6-3 and TRBJ1-1, with D tentatively TRBD1 (6 bases). Germline V gene sequence: CDR1 MNHEY, CDR2 SVGEGT. This CDR3 comprises 14 residues. The V end lost 5 bases, the J end lost 0 bases, and 10 bases lay between the germline ends. The CDR3 spells CASSRTEVNTEAFF. CDR3 DNA sequence: TGTGCCAGCAGTCGGACAGAGGTGAACACTGAAGCTTTCTTT.

V and J are TRBV9 and TRBJ1-2; no firm D call. CDR3 length: 12 amino acids. The germline gives CDR1 SGDLS, CDR2 YYNGEE. V lost 4 bases and J lost 6, with 10 bases in between. CDR3 coding DNA: TGTGCCAGCAGCCCCGGGAGCGATGGCTACACCTTC. Encoded protein: CASSPGSDGYTF.

This rearrangement joins TRBV30 to TRBJ1-5; D remains ambiguous. Trimming removed 3 bases from V and 5 bases from J, with 17 bases in between. This CDR3 has 15 amino acids. Germline V CDR1 and CDR2: GTSNPN, SVGIG (reference sequence). The CDR3: CAWSPLGRVDQPQHF. The CDR3 DNA sequence: TGTGCCTGGAGCCCGCTGGGCCGGGTTGATCAGCCCCAGCATTTT. Full variable domain (rest looked up from reference TRBV30 and TRBJ1-5): SQTIHQWPATLVQPVGSPLSLECTVEGTSNPNLYWYRQAAGRGLQLLFYSVGIGQISSEVPQNLSASRPQDRQFILSSKKLLLSDSGFYLCAWSPLGRVDQPQHFGDGTRLSIL.

The chain links TRBV9 to TRBJ2-3, with D perhaps matching TRBD2 (5 bases). CDR1 and CDR2 from the germline V gene are SGDLS and YYNGEE. Trimming left V 0 bases short and J 1 base short, with 9 bases between. There are 15 residues in the CDR3. As DNA, the CDR3 is TGTGCCAGCAGCGTAGTAGGGAGACGCACAGATACGCAGTATTTT. Amino acid sequence: CASSVVGRRTDTQYF.

The chain couples TRBV6-5 to TRBJ1-2; D gene uncertain. This CDR3 spans 14 amino acids. CDR1 is MNHEY and CDR2 is SVGAGI in the germline V gene. The ends were cut back, 2 bases at V and 4 bases at J, with 11 bases in the middle. CDR3: CASSYAAVVYGYTF. In DNA form, the CDR3 reads TGTGCCAGCAGTTACGCAGCGGTGGTCTATGGCTACACCTTC.

The rearrangement joins TRBV5-1 to TRBJ1-4, with a possible D match to TRBD1 (5 bases). The CDR3 sequence is 14 residues long. Germline V gene lookup returns CDR1 SGHRS and CDR2 YFSETQ. V was clipped by 0 bases and J by 8 bases, with 11 bases between them. The CDR3 spells CASSLGGDDEKLFF. CDR3 in DNA: TGCGCCAGCAGCTTGGGCGGGGACGACGAAAAACTGTTTTTT.

This chain's CDR3 is CASSVVQGGSLNQPQHF. The CDR3 DNA follows: TGTGCCAGCAGTGTGGTACAGGGAGGCTCGTTAAATCAGCCCCAGCATTTT. This chain uses TRBV2 with TRBJ1-5; possibly TRBD1 for D (6 bases). The CDR3 is made up of 17 amino acids. V lost 4 bases to trimming and J lost 4 bases, with 20 bases between them. The germline V gene encodes CDR1 SNHLY and CDR2 FYNNEI.

This clone appeared a few times. The CDR3 spells CASIALGANQPQHF. DNA of the CDR3: TGTGCCAGCATAGCGTTAGGGGCAAACCAGCCCCAGCATTTT. V gene TRBV6-5 combines with J gene TRBJ1-5, with D possibly matching TRBD1 (5 bases). V shed 7 bases and J shed 7 bases, with 17 bases lying between them. The CDR3 is 14 amino acids. Germline loops: CDR1 MNHEY, CDR2 SVGAGI.

V is TRBV6-5 and J is TRBJ2-1; 9 bases match TRBD1. The CDR3 covers 14 residues. Trimming cost V 4 bases and J 6 bases; bases outside gene matches: 4. CDR1 is MNHEY and CDR2 is SVGAGI in the germline V gene. CDR3: CASSSWDRANEQFF. The CDR3 coding sequence is TGTGCCAGCAGTTCATGGGACAGGGCCAATGAGCAGTTCTTC.

V gene TRBV3-1 (or the pseudogene TRBV3-2) combines with J gene TRBJ1-1; D may be TRBD1 (5 bases). This CDR3 region has 13 residues. The V end was cut by 6 bases, the J end by 7 bases, with 15 bases between. In germline, CDR1 is LGHDT, CDR2 YNNKEL (reference sequence). The CDR3 bases are TGTGCCAGCAGTGGGTACTTAGGGGTTGAAGCTTTCTTT. Its translation: CASSGYLGVEAFF.

This clone was recorded once. This chain joins TRBV5-4 and TRBJ1-5; 10 bases fit TRBD1. CDR1 is SGHNT and CDR2 is YYREEE in the germline V gene (reference sequence). V lost 4 bases, J lost 8 bases, and 3 bases stayed unmatched. This CDR3 comprises 13 residues. For the CDR3, the DNA is TGTGCCAGCAGCCCGGGGACAGGGGAGCCCCAGCATTTT. Its protein product is CASSPGTGEPQHF.

V is TRBV10-3 and J is TRBJ2-7; D is perhaps TRBD2 (6 bases). Germline CDR1 reads ENHRY; CDR2 reads SYGVKD. The length of the CDR3 is 15 residues. With 9 bases removed from V and 6 bases from J, the gap between germline ends came to 24 bases. The CDR3 DNA is TGTGCCATTTCGTCAGGTTGGAGGGCCGAGGGCGAGCAGTACTTC. This translates into CAISSGWRAEGEQYF.

This clone has at least ten counts. The genes are TRBV11-2 and TRBJ2-2, with 10 nucleotides matching TRBD2. Germline V CDR1 and CDR2: SGHAT, FQNNGV. The CDR3 runs 15 residues. J lost 7 bases, V lost 0 bases, and 2 bases had no gene match. The CDR3 here is CASSLDRLAGGELFF. CDR3 sequence (DNA): TGTGCCAGCAGCTTAGATCGACTAGCGGGCGGGGAGCTGTTTTTT.

In its sample, this clone was seen many times. V usage is TRBV19 and J usage is TRBJ1-5; 10 bases align to TRBD1. Germline CDR1 LNHDA, CDR2 SQIVND (reference sequence). With V trimmed by 2 bases and J by 2 bases, 3 bases remained unmatched. CDR3 length equals 16 residues. The CDR3 nucleotides are TGTGCCAGTAGTATAAGGGACAGGGGAGGCAATCAGCCCCAGCATTTT. It specifies CASSIRDRGGNQPQHF.

The rearrangement joins TRBV9 to TRBJ2-7, with 7 positions matching TRBD2. The V gene end was trimmed by 0 bases and the J gene end by 3 bases; junction bases not matched to a gene: 6. Germline lookup yields CDR1 SGDLS and CDR2 YYNGEE. This CDR3 region has 15 residues. The CDR3 nucleotides read TGTGCCAGCAGCGTAGACCCCTCGGGGGGCTACGAGCAGTACTTC. Its protein is CASSVDPSGGYEQYF.

V and J are TRBV5-4 and TRBJ2-5; 10 bases are a match to TRBD1. The germline CDR1 and CDR2 sequences are SGHNT and YYREEE (reference sequence). This CDR3 has 16 residues. The V segment lost 2 bases and the J segment 5 bases; nucleotides outside the gene matches: 9. CDR3 nucleotides: TGTGCCAGCAGCTTACCGTTGGGACAGGGGTTGGAGACCCAGTACTTC. The encoded protein is CASSLPLGQGLETQYF.

V gene TRBV29-1 combines with J gene TRBJ1-4, with D possibly being TRBD1 (5 bases). The CDR3 covers 13 residues. Germline V gives CDR1 SQVTM, CDR2 ANQGSEA. V lost 6 bases, J lost 3 bases, and 11 bases lay in between. CDR3 sequence: CSVADRSNEKLFF. CDR3 in DNA: TGCAGCGTCGCTGACAGATCTAATGAAAAACTGTTTTTT.

The chain links TRBV7-9 to TRBJ1-1; perhaps TRBD1 as D (5 bases). The ends were cut back, 5 bases at V and 11 bases at J, with 15 bases in the middle. Looked up from germline, CDR1 is SEHNR and CDR2 is FQNEAQ (reference sequence). The CDR3 loop spans 12 amino acids. In DNA form, the CDR3 reads TGTGCCAGCAGCGGCAGCCCTGGGGGGGCTTTCTTT. Amino acid sequence: CASSGSPGGAFF.

V is TRBV12-3 or TRBV12-4 and J is TRBJ1-5; 9 bases fit TRBD1. The CDR3 loop spans 13 amino acids. The V segment lost 7 bases and the J segment 7 bases; nucleotides outside the gene matches: 5. This CDR3 is CASKDRGGQPQHF. Written as DNA, the CDR3 is TGTGCCAGCAAGGACAGGGGCGGCCAGCCCCAGCATTTT.

J is TRBJ1-1 and V is TRBV7-9; D may be TRBD1 (6 bases). The germline V and J ends were trimmed by 4 bases and 3 bases, with 15 bases remaining between them. CDR3 size: 15 residues. The germline CDR1 and CDR2 sequences are SEHNR and FQNEAQ (reference sequence). The CDR3, as DNA: TGTGCCAGCAGCTCCACCCCACAGGGATACACTGAAGCTTTCTTT. It encodes CASSSTPQGYTEAFF.

The V gene is TRBV7-2, the J gene TRBJ2-3; 13 nucleotides line up with TRBD2. V shed 5 bases and J 6 bases; nucleotides not matched to a gene: 8. Germline assignment: CDR1 SGHTA and CDR2 FQGNSA. The CDR3 totals 16 residues. The CDR3 here is CASSARLAGGSDTQYF. In DNA form, the CDR3 reads TGTGCCAGCAGCGCACGACTAGCGGGGGGCTCCGATACGCAGTATTTT.